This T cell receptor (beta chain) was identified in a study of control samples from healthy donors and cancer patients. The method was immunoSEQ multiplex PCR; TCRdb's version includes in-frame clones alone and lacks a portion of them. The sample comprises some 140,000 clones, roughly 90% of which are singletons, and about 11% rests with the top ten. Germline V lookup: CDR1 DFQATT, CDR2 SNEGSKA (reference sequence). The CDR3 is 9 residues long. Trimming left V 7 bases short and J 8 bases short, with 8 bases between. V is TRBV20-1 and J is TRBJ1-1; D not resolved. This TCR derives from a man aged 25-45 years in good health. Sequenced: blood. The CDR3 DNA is TGCAGTGGACCTCTGGAAGCTTTCTTT. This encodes CSGPLEAFF.